Listed below are T cell receptor beta chains from one sample, sequenced in a study of blood T cell repertoires in COVID-19. Assay used: immunoSEQ multiplex PCR; TCRdb lists only in-frame clones, some missing. In the table there are fewer than 85,000 clones, 84% of which are singletons. The sequenced sample was peripheral blood. These TCRs come from a human donor in a cohort sampled during active COVID-19. Each CDR3 is given with its conserved first and last residue. A D gene is named only where the DNA matches it firmly. The listing skips clone size in some rows; elsewhere it reads once, few, many or a size class.

>TRBJ2-7|TRBV2|15|TRBD2|.
TGTGCCAGCAGTGAAGAACTAGCGGGGGTCTACGAGCAGTACTTC
CASSEELAGVYEQYF
>TRBJ2-2|TRBV11-3|12|.|once
TGTGCCAGCAGCGACGCGGGAGGGGAGCTGTTTTTT
CASSDAGGELFF
>TRBJ1-1|TRBV11-3|15|.|.
TGTGCCAGCAGCTTAGAGCTACGAGTGAACACTGAAGCTTTCTTT
CASSLELRVNTEAFF
>TRBJ2-5|TRBV11-3|14|TRBD2|.
TGTGCCAGCAGCCTAGCAGGAGCGGGGGAGACCCAGTACTTC
CASSLAGAGETQYF
>TRBJ1-1|TRBV6-5|13|.|few
TGTGCCAGCACCGCGGGACGGAACACTGAAGCTTTCTTT
CASTAGRNTEAFF
>TRBJ2-2|TRBV5-1|14|.|few
TGCGCCAGCGGCCGACAGGCGAACACCGGGGAGCTGTTTTTT
CASGRQANTGELFF
>TRBJ2-3|TRBV5-1|10|.|.
TGCGCCAGCTCCTCGGGTACGCAGTATTTT
CASSSGTQYF
>TRBJ2-7|TRBV5-1|12|.|.
TGCGCCAGCAGCTTGACTGGCTACGAGCAGTACTTC
CASSLTGYEQYF
>TRBJ1-6|TRBV28|15|TRBD1|.
TGTGCCAGCAGTAGATCCGACAGGGATAATTCACCCCTCCACTTT
CASSRSDRDNSPLHF
>TRBJ2-7|TRBV12-3/TRBV12-4|11|.|.
TGTGCCAGCAGTCCGGGGGGCTTGCAGTACTTC
CASSPGGLQYF
>TRBJ2-3|TRBV7-2|13|.|.
TGTGCCAGCAGCTCACAACGGGATGATACGCAGTATTTT
CASSSQRDDTQYF
>TRBJ1-1|TRBV2|15|TRBD1|.
TGTGCCAGCAGTGACAAGGGGGCGTTGAACACTGAAGCTTTCTTT
CASSDKGALNTEAFF
>TRBJ2-5|TRBV4-1|17|TRBD2|.
TGCGCCAGCAGCCGAGGGACTAGCAGGGCCCGGCCTGAGACCCAGTACTTC
CASSRGTSRARPETQYF
>TRBJ2-7|TRBV5-8|13|TRBD2|.
TGTGCCAGCAGCCCGCGGGGGGGGTACGAGCAGTACTTC
CASSPRGGYEQYF
>TRBJ2-7|TRBV2|13|.|.
TGTGCCAGCAGTGCCCCGAGAAGCTACGAGCAGTACTTC
CASSAPRSYEQYF
>TRBJ2-1|TRBV12-3/TRBV12-4|13|TRBD2|.
TGTGCCAGCCGGGGGGGCGCGAAATCTGAGCAGTTCTTC
CASRGGAKSEQFF
>TRBJ1-4|TRBV6-6|14|TRBD1|.
TGTGCCAGCAGATCCGGGACAGGGTCGGAAAAACTGTTTTTT
CASRSGTGSEKLFF
>TRBJ1-1|TRBV3-1/TRBV3-2|13|TRBD1|.
TGTGCCAGCAGGGGACATGAGGGGGCTGGAGCTTTCTTT
CASRGHEGAGAFF
>TRBJ2-3|TRBV7-9|15|TRBD2|.
TGTGCCAGCAGCTTAGGGCCAGGGAGGGCAGATACGCAGTATTTT
CASSLGPGRADTQYF
>TRBJ2-2|TRBV27|16|TRBD2|.
TGTGCCAGCGGCCCGTTAGCGGGGGGGAACACCGGGGAGCTGTTTTTT
CASGPLAGGNTGELFF
>TRBJ1-2|TRBV18|14|.|.
TGTGCCAGCTCACCAGATCGTACAGCCTATGGCTACACCTTC
CASSPDRTAYGYTF
>TRBJ2-3|TRBV18|15|TRBD1|.
TGTGCCAGCTCACCGGGACAGGGAAGCACAGATACGCAGTATTTT
CASSPGQGSTDTQYF
>TRBJ2-7|TRBV28|15|TRBD1|.
TGTGCCAGCAGTTTCTTGGGGGACAGGCCCTACGAGCAGTACTTC
CASSFLGDRPYEQYF
>TRBJ1-2|TRBV5-5|12|.|.
TGTGCCAGCAGTCCTTCCTACTATGGCTACACCTTC
CASSPSYYGYTF
>TRBJ2-2|TRBV19|16|TRBD1|.
TGTGCCAGTAGTATCGACAGGGCCTATGGACCCGGGGAGCTGTTTTTT
CASSIDRAYGPGELFF